This T cell receptor (beta chain) came from a study of regulatory T cells in long-lasting Graves disease. Study-wide context: Persistent cases took antithyroid drugs over 5 years and stayed TSH receptor antibody positive.

The authors built TCR beta libraries using iRepertoire HTBI primers and Arm-PCR of CDR3 regions. TCRdb re-derived calls from the multiplex PCR reads in MiXCR, one entry per CDR3 protein. The sample lists 700,000 or so distinct CDR3 sequences, about 30% seen once, with under 50% in the top ten. The germline V gene has CDR1 SNHLY and CDR2 FYNNEI. J gave up 6 bases and V 7 bases, and 9 bases lay outside the gene matches. The CDR3 consists of 14 residues. Specified time point: persistent/refractory GD, antithyroid drugs over 5 years with positive TRAb. The TCR library was made from RNA that had been extracted from PBMCs in TRIzol. The patients were enrolled through endocrinology in Xi'an, China. Peripheral blood, 7 to 10 milliliters per patient, was collected in EDTA tubes.

The material sequenced was peripheral blood mononuclear cells (PBMCs), taken when the disease was refractory, from a patient treated with antithyroid drugs. The rearrangement links TRBV2 to TRBJ1-5, with TRBD1 matching over 7 bases. This clonotype was obtained from a female donor with Graves disease. As DNA, the CDR3 is TGTGCCAGCAATGGGGACAGTGTTATTCAGCCCCAGCATTTT. Amino acid sequence: CASNGDSVIQPQHF. The full variable domain, with the rest looked up from reference TRBV2 and TRBJ1-5, is EPEVTQTPSHQVTQMGQEVILRCVPISNHLYFYWYRQILGQKVEFLVSFYNNEISEKSEIFDDQFSVERPDGSNFTLKIRSTKLEDSAMYFCASNGDSVIQPQHFGDGTRLSIL.